This is a list of T cell receptor beta chains from one sample in a study of T cell changes during pregnancy in multiple sclerosis. Only in-frame clones appear in the TCRdb table, and some are missing; sequencing was by immunoSEQ multiplex PCR. The sample lists 30,000 to 45,000 clones, about 92% occurring once. Sequenced material: CD8+ T cells from peripheral blood mononuclear cells, taken in the first trimester of pregnancy. These receptor sequences come from a female donor with multiple sclerosis, enrolled in a pregnancy study. CDR3s include the opening cysteine and the closing phenylalanine or tryptophan. Fields, in order: CDR3 protein, CDR3 DNA, V gene, clone size, D gene, J gene. A D gene is named only where the DNA matches it firmly. Size is omitted from some rows. Given values are once, few, many or a class for expanded clones.

cdr3_aa: CASSPSQGGIYEQYF
cdr3_nt: TGTGCCAGCAGCCCGTCACAGGGGGGAATTTACGAGCAGTACTTC
v_call: TRBV11-2
clone_size: -
d_call: TRBD1
j_call: TRBJ2-7

cdr3_aa: CAWSLTGGAEAFF
cdr3_nt: TGTGCCTGGAGTCTTACAGGGGGGGCTGAAGCTTTCTTT
v_call: TRBV30
clone_size: -
d_call: TRBD1
j_call: TRBJ1-1

cdr3_aa: CASSRPGLVEKLFF
cdr3_nt: TGTGCCAGCAGCCGCCCAGGGTTAGTTGAAAAACTGTTTTTT
v_call: TRBV5-6
clone_size: -
d_call: -
j_call: TRBJ1-4

cdr3_aa: CASSQGAALHNEQFF
cdr3_nt: TGTGCCAGCAGCCAAGGAGCCGCTCTCCACAATGAGCAGTTCTTC
v_call: TRBV6-5
clone_size: few
d_call: -
j_call: TRBJ2-1

cdr3_aa: CASSLLNTDTQYF
cdr3_nt: TGTGCCAGCAGCCTCCTTAACACAGATACGCAGTATTTT
v_call: TRBV7-6
clone_size: -
d_call: -
j_call: TRBJ2-3

cdr3_aa: CATSRDTSDYSNQPQHF
cdr3_nt: TGTGCCACCAGCAGAGATACGTCAGATTATAGCAATCAGCCCCAGCATTTT
v_call: TRBV15
clone_size: -
d_call: -
j_call: TRBJ1-5

cdr3_aa: CASSKAGTDLNF
cdr3_nt: TGTGCCAGCAGCAAGGCCGGGACAGACCTGAACTTC
v_call: TRBV11-3
clone_size: -
d_call: TRBD1
j_call: TRBJ1-2

cdr3_aa: CASSGLAEGREQFF
cdr3_nt: TGTGCCAGCAGCGGTCTAGCGGAGGGCCGGGAGCAGTTCTTC
v_call: TRBV9
clone_size: once
d_call: TRBD2
j_call: TRBJ2-1

cdr3_aa: CASSPGTGFDEQFF
cdr3_nt: TGTGCCAGCTCACCCGGGACAGGTTTCGATGAGCAGTTCTTC
v_call: TRBV18
clone_size: -
d_call: TRBD1
j_call: TRBJ2-1

cdr3_aa: CASSLGGGGSYNEQFF
cdr3_nt: TGTGCCAGCAGCTTAGGTGGGGGGGGCTCCTACAATGAGCAGTTCTTC
v_call: TRBV13
clone_size: once
d_call: TRBD2
j_call: TRBJ2-1

cdr3_aa: CASSYSIGGVYGYTF
cdr3_nt: TGTGCCAGCAGTTACTCGATCGGCGGAGTCTATGGCTACACCTTC
v_call: TRBV6-5
clone_size: -
d_call: -
j_call: TRBJ1-2

cdr3_aa: CASSDAGTLEYYNSPLHF
cdr3_nt: TGTGCCAGCAGTGATGCCGGGACTCTCGAATACTATAATTCACCCCTCCACTTT
v_call: TRBV6-1
clone_size: -
d_call: -
j_call: TRBJ1-6

cdr3_aa: CASSSGTQATIQYF
cdr3_nt: TGTGCCAGCAGCTCCGGGACACAAGCGACCATTCAGTACTTC
v_call: TRBV5-6
clone_size: -
d_call: -
j_call: TRBJ2-4

cdr3_aa: CASSRGTGSVVAFF
cdr3_nt: TGTGCCAGCTCACGGGGGACAGGCAGTGTCGTAGCTTTCTTT
v_call: TRBV18
clone_size: -
d_call: TRBD1
j_call: TRBJ1-1

cdr3_aa: CASSRPLVAGELFF
cdr3_nt: TGTGCCAGCAGCCGACCGCTAGTTGCCGGGGAGCTGTTTTTT
v_call: TRBV5-6
clone_size: -
d_call: -
j_call: TRBJ2-2

cdr3_aa: CASSPSGSSPLHF
cdr3_nt: TGTGCCAGCTCCCCCTCGGGGAGTTCACCCCTCCACTTT
v_call: TRBV6-4
clone_size: -
d_call: -
j_call: TRBJ1-6

cdr3_aa: CASSPHPKISGNTIYF
cdr3_nt: TGTGCCAGCAGCCCTCACCCTAAAATCTCTGGAAACACCATATATTTT
v_call: TRBV11-2
clone_size: -
d_call: -
j_call: TRBJ1-3

cdr3_aa: CASSAGGDSYEQYF
cdr3_nt: TGTGCCAGCAGTGCGGGAGGGGATTCCTACGAGCAGTACTTC
v_call: TRBV6-4
clone_size: -
d_call: TRBD2
j_call: TRBJ2-7

cdr3_aa: CATRQIAGGLGLFETQYF
cdr3_nt: TGTGCCACCAGACAAATAGCGGGGGGGCTGGGGTTGTTTGAGACCCAGTACTTC
v_call: TRBV15
clone_size: -
d_call: TRBD2
j_call: TRBJ2-5

cdr3_aa: CASRGRDRGLHGYTF
cdr3_nt: TGTGCCAGCAGAGGCCGGGACAGGGGGTTACATGGCTACACCTTC
v_call: TRBV2
clone_size: -
d_call: TRBD1
j_call: TRBJ1-2

cdr3_aa: CASSAGGIAGVLSTDTQYF
cdr3_nt: TGTGCCAGCAGCGCAGGCGGGATAGCGGGGGTTCTTAGCACAGATACGCAGTATTTT
v_call: TRBV13
clone_size: -
d_call: TRBD2
j_call: TRBJ2-3

cdr3_aa: CAISAGQGAYNEQFF
cdr3_nt: TGTGCCATCAGTGCGGGACAGGGGGCATACAATGAGCAGTTCTTC
v_call: TRBV10-3
clone_size: large
d_call: TRBD1
j_call: TRBJ2-1

cdr3_aa: CASSSSQGKETQYF
cdr3_nt: TGTGCCAGCAGTTCATCCCAGGGGAAGGAGACCCAGTACTTC
v_call: TRBV7-8
clone_size: -
d_call: -
j_call: TRBJ2-5

cdr3_aa: CASSLGRNTEAFF
cdr3_nt: TGTGCCAGCAGCCTTGGTAGGAACACTGAAGCTTTCTTT
v_call: TRBV5-6
clone_size: -
d_call: -
j_call: TRBJ1-1

cdr3_aa: CATSTTPGDSSYEQYF
cdr3_nt: TGTGCCACCAGCACAACACCAGGGGATAGCTCCTACGAGCAGTACTTC
v_call: TRBV15
clone_size: few
d_call: -
j_call: TRBJ2-7

cdr3_aa: CASSLGWQGANQPQHF
cdr3_nt: TGTGCCAGCAGCTTAGGTTGGCAGGGGGCCAATCAGCCCCAGCATTTT
v_call: TRBV7-2
clone_size: -
d_call: TRBD1
j_call: TRBJ1-5

cdr3_aa: CATSTSTDTQYF
cdr3_nt: TGTGCCACCAGCACGAGCACAGATACGCAGTATTTT
v_call: TRBV15
clone_size: -
d_call: -
j_call: TRBJ2-3

cdr3_aa: CASSTGTGIIYEQYF
cdr3_nt: TGTGCCAGTAGCACCGGGACAGGGATTATCTACGAGCAGTACTTC
v_call: TRBV19
clone_size: -
d_call: TRBD1
j_call: TRBJ2-7

cdr3_aa: CASSSGTGHYGYTF
cdr3_nt: TGTGCCAGCAGCTCAGGCACAGGACACTATGGCTACACCTTC
v_call: TRBV5-6
clone_size: -
d_call: -
j_call: TRBJ1-2

cdr3_aa: CASSLTGGRSSYNEQFF
cdr3_nt: TGTGCCAGCAGCTTAACCGGGGGGCGGAGCTCCTACAATGAGCAGTTCTTC
v_call: TRBV7-3
clone_size: -
d_call: -
j_call: TRBJ2-1

cdr3_aa: CATSTGTPQAFF
cdr3_nt: TGTGCCACCAGCACAGGGACACCCCAAGCTTTCTTT
v_call: TRBV15
clone_size: once
d_call: -
j_call: TRBJ1-1

cdr3_aa: CASSLTQAAPPETQYF
cdr3_nt: TGTGCCAGCAGCCTCACCCAAGCGGCGCCCCCCGAGACCCAGTACTTC
v_call: TRBV28
clone_size: -
d_call: -
j_call: TRBJ2-5

cdr3_aa: CASWPGGFRTQYF
cdr3_nt: TGTGCCAGCTGGCCAGGGGGCTTCCGAACGCAGTATTTT
v_call: TRBV6-5
clone_size: -
d_call: TRBD1
j_call: TRBJ2-3

cdr3_aa: CASGTAGTGGETQYF
cdr3_nt: TGCGCCAGCGGAACCGCCGGGACAGGGGGTGAGACCCAGTACTTC
v_call: TRBV10-2
clone_size: -
d_call: TRBD1
j_call: TRBJ2-5

cdr3_aa: CASRPGTGTVTDTQYF
cdr3_nt: TGTGCCAGCAGACCCGGGACAGGGACGGTCACAGATACGCAGTATTTT
v_call: TRBV21-1
clone_size: -
d_call: -
j_call: TRBJ2-3

cdr3_aa: CASSQDTMGQGQPQHF
cdr3_nt: TGTGCCAGCAGCCAAGATACTATGGGACAGGGTCAGCCCCAGCATTTT
v_call: TRBV4-2
clone_size: -
d_call: TRBD1
j_call: TRBJ1-5

cdr3_aa: CASSGWTGGAYNEQFF
cdr3_nt: TGTGCCAGCAGCGGGTGGACAGGGGGAGCCTACAATGAGCAGTTCTTC
v_call: TRBV9
clone_size: -
d_call: TRBD1
j_call: TRBJ2-1

cdr3_aa: CASSHNNEQFF
cdr3_nt: TGTGCCAGCAGCCATAACAATGAGCAGTTCTTC
v_call: TRBV4-2
clone_size: -
d_call: -
j_call: TRBJ2-1

cdr3_aa: CASSSRGDDYGYTF
cdr3_nt: TGTGCCAGCAGCTCCCGCGGGGACGACTATGGCTACACCTTC
v_call: TRBV13
clone_size: -
d_call: -
j_call: TRBJ1-2

cdr3_aa: CASRGQGMDSPLHF
cdr3_nt: TGTGCCAGCAGGGGACAGGGTATGGATTCACCCCTCCACTTT
v_call: TRBV2
clone_size: -
d_call: TRBD1
j_call: TRBJ1-6

cdr3_aa: CATSTRVSQNTGELFF
cdr3_nt: TGTGCCACCAGCACCAGGGTGTCCCAAAACACCGGGGAGCTGTTTTTT
v_call: TRBV15
clone_size: -
d_call: -
j_call: TRBJ2-2

cdr3_aa: CASSLVGGPDEQYF
cdr3_nt: TGCGCCAGCAGCTTGGTGGGGGGGCCGGACGAGCAGTACTTC
v_call: TRBV5-1
clone_size: -
d_call: -
j_call: TRBJ2-7

cdr3_aa: CASTGGVTDTQYF
cdr3_nt: TGCGCCAGCACTGGCGGGGTCACAGATACGCAGTATTTT
v_call: TRBV5-1
clone_size: once
d_call: -
j_call: TRBJ2-3

cdr3_aa: CASKISGDYGYTF
cdr3_nt: TGTGCCAGCAAGATTTCGGGAGACTATGGCTACACCTTC
v_call: TRBV19
clone_size: -
d_call: -
j_call: TRBJ1-2

cdr3_aa: CASSSEDRVGNQPQHF
cdr3_nt: TGCGCCAGCAGTTCCGAGGACAGGGTGGGCAATCAGCCCCAGCATTTT
v_call: TRBV5-1
clone_size: -
d_call: TRBD1
j_call: TRBJ1-5

cdr3_aa: CASSLGGVSPAFF
cdr3_nt: TGCGCCAGCAGCTTGGGGGGGGTGAGTCCTGCTTTCTTT
v_call: TRBV5-1
clone_size: -
d_call: -
j_call: TRBJ1-1

cdr3_aa: CASSAPGRPSTDTQYF
cdr3_nt: TGCGCCAGCAGCGCCCCGGGGAGACCGAGCACAGATACGCAGTATTTT
v_call: TRBV5-1
clone_size: -
d_call: -
j_call: TRBJ2-3

cdr3_aa: CSAREGLRYTF
cdr3_nt: TGCAGTGCTAGAGAGGGACTTCGCTACACCTTC
v_call: TRBV20-1
clone_size: -
d_call: -
j_call: TRBJ1-2

cdr3_aa: CASSFMTSGDFGDEQFF
cdr3_nt: TGTGCCAGCAGCTTCATGACTAGCGGGGACTTCGGGGATGAGCAGTTCTTC
v_call: TRBV5-4
clone_size: -
d_call: TRBD2
j_call: TRBJ2-1

cdr3_aa: CASSLGGPEAFF
cdr3_nt: TGCGCCAGCAGCCTCGGCGGCCCTGAAGCTTTCTTT
v_call: TRBV5-1
clone_size: -
d_call: -
j_call: TRBJ1-1

cdr3_aa: CASSGTGTGYGYTF
cdr3_nt: TGTGCCAGCAGCGGTACAGGGACAGGGTACGGCTACACCTTC
v_call: TRBV7-9
clone_size: -
d_call: TRBD1
j_call: TRBJ1-2

cdr3_aa: CASSYDSAGNTIYF
cdr3_nt: TGTGCCAGCAGCTACGACAGTGCTGGAAACACCATATATTTT
v_call: TRBV5-6
clone_size: -
d_call: -
j_call: TRBJ1-3

cdr3_aa: CSVVLGNTIYF
cdr3_nt: TGCAGCGTCGTACTAGGAAACACCATATATTTT
v_call: TRBV29-1
clone_size: -
d_call: -
j_call: TRBJ1-3

cdr3_aa: CASSLVAGRLSQYF
cdr3_nt: TGCGCCAGCAGCTTGGTAGCGGGGCGACTTTCCCAGTATTTT
v_call: TRBV5-1
clone_size: -
d_call: TRBD2
j_call: TRBJ2-3

cdr3_aa: CASSRAGDRGHVRHF
cdr3_nt: TGTGCCAGCAGCCGCGCCGGGGACAGGGGGCATGTAAGGCATTTT
v_call: TRBV5-6
clone_size: -
d_call: TRBD1
j_call: TRBJ1-5

cdr3_aa: CASSDLQGAANTGELFF
cdr3_nt: TGTGCCAGCAGCGACCTTCAGGGGGCGGCGAACACCGGGGAGCTGTTTTTT
v_call: TRBV9
clone_size: -
d_call: TRBD1
j_call: TRBJ2-2

cdr3_aa: CASSPPVTDEQYF
cdr3_nt: TGTGCCAGCTCACCACCGGTAACTGACGAGCAGTACTTC
v_call: TRBV18
clone_size: -
d_call: -
j_call: TRBJ2-7